This TCR beta chain was documented in a study of blood T cell repertoires in COVID-19. Study at large: Donors in the United States, Italy and Spain gave samples during acute or convalescent COVID-19. Sources were T cells, B-cell-depleted T cells, or PBMCs; the material itself was cDNA or gDNA.

This CDR3 region has 15 residues. Germline loops: CDR1 MNHEY, CDR2 SMNVEV (reference sequence). V shed 5 bases and J shed 4 bases, with 14 bases lying between them. Authors' data handling: Amplification of reference gene primers was used by the study to estimate nucleated cell counts. Libraries were prepared by immunoSEQ multiplex PCR; TCRdb keeps only in-frame clonotypes and omits some of them. V and J calls and clone size are those listed in that table; D and trimming were worked out from the DNA. The table records 240,000 or so clones, about 82% of them present only once. The sample consisted of peripheral blood. This receptor was identified in a man older than 75 with acute or convalescent COVID-19. The chain is built from TRBV27 and TRBJ1-4, with D perhaps TRBD1 (5 bases). The CDR3 bases are TGTGCCAGCAGTGCCGCAGGGCCGTATAATGAAAAACTGTTTTTT. Its translation is CASSAAGPYNEKLFF.